The source of this TCR beta chain is a study of molecular identifiers for immune sequencing clone quantification. Between the trimmed V and J ends, which lost 0 bases and 4 bases, there was a span of 12 bases. The CDR3 loop spans 15 amino acids. The germline V gene encodes CDR1 SGHDT and CDR2 YYEEEE. This clonotype was counted many times. Its antigen is undetermined. Study-level findings and limits: Over 99% of CMV-specific effector molecules, but under 1% of naive ones, were in clones above 20 copies. Highly expanded clone sizes could end up underestimated if a barcode were shared by identical TCR molecules.

Preparation methods for the bulk TCR libraries were those previously described, with listed TCR primers. TCRdb re-analysed the PCR reads in MiXCR, keeping a single row per CDR3 protein. The sample carries hundreds of thousands of distinct CDR3 sequences, around 25% recorded once. Sorting was used to obtain naive CD8 T cells (CD8+CD4-CCR7+CD45RA+). The source of this sequence is a human donor in good health. Some libraries in this study had Jurkat cell RNA spiked in. The chain couples TRBV5-6 to TRBJ2-3, with D unresolved. What was sequenced was naive CD8+ T cells from blood, with Jurkat cell RNA spiked in. Subset specified: FACS-sorted CD8+CD4-CCR7+CD45RA+ naive T cells. The CDR3 reads CASSLVPSRADTQYF. CDR3 sequence (DNA): TGTGCCAGCAGCTTGGTTCCCTCGAGAGCAGATACGCAGTATTTT. The whole variable domain, filled in from reference TRBV5-6 and TRBJ2-3, reads DAGVTQSPTHLIKTRGQQVTLRCSPKSGHDTVSWYQQALGQGPQFIFQYYEEEERQRGNFPDRFSGHQFPNYSSELNVNALLLGDSALYLCASSLVPSRADTQYFGPGTRLTVL.